This T cell receptor (beta chain) is drawn from a study of T cell responses to AZD1222 COVID-19 vaccine. The CDR3 is made up of 14 amino acids. The V gene's germline CDR1 is MNHEY and CDR2 SMNVEV (reference sequence). V lost 2 bases and J 5 bases, leaving 12 bases between the germline ends. Remarks on this clone: Its antigen is unknown.

The protocol was immunoSEQ multiplex PCR, while the TCRdb copy is restricted to in-frame clones and leaves out a portion. The repertoire holds 90,000 to 150,000 clones, with around nine tenths as singletons. Broader study findings: The donors showed a predominance of white British ancestry and of females, with possible underestimation of clonal diversity. Researchers took repertoire samples only after the peak T cell response had come. Spike-specific TCR breadth and depth grew following two AZD1222 doses.

This clonotype originated in an adult in good health. The input for sequencing was peripheral blood, taken on day 0 of AZD1222 vaccination. This chain joins TRBV27 and TRBJ1-2; perhaps TRBD1 as D (5 bases). In nucleotides, the CDR3 is TGTGCCAGCAGTTTAAAGGGACCGCGGTATGGCTACACCTTC. It translates to CASSLKGPRYGYTF.